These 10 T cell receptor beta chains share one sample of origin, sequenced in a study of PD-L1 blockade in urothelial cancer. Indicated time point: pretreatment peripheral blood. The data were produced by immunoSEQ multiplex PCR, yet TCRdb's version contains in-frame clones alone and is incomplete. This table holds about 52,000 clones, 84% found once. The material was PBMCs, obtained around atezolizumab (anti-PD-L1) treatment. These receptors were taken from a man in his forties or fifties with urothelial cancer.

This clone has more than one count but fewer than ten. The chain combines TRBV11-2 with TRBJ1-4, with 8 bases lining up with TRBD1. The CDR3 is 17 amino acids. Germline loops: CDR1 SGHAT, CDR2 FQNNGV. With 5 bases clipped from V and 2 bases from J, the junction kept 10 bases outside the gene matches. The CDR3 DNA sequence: TGTGCCAGCAGCCGTGGACAGGGCCGCTGGACTAATGAAAAACTGTTTTTT. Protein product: CASSRGQGRWTNEKLFF. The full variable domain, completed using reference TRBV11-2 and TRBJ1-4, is EAGVAQSPRYKIIEKRQSVAFWCNPISGHATLYWYQQILGQGPKLLIQFQNNGVVDDSQLPKDRFSAERLKGVDSTLKIQPAKLEDSAVYLCASSRGQGRWTNEKLFFGSGTQLSVL.

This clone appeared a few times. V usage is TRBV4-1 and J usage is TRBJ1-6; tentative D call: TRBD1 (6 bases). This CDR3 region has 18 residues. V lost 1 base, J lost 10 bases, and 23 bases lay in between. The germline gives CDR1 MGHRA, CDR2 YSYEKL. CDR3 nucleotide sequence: TGCGCCAGCAGCCAAGCCGCGTCAAAGGGGGGGCGAGAGTCACCCCTCCACTTT. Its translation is CASSQAASKGGRESPLHF.

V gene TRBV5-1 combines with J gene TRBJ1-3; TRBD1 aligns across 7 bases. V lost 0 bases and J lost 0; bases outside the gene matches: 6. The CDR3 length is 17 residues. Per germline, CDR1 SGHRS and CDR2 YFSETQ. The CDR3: CASSLDGTANSGNTIYF. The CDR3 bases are TGCGCCAGCAGCTTGGACGGGACAGCTAACTCTGGAAACACCATATATTTT.

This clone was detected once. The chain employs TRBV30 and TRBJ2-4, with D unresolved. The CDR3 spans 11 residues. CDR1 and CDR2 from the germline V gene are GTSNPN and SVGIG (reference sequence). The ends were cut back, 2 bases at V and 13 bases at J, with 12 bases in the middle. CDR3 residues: CAWSSNLLQYF. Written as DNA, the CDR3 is TGTGCCTGGAGTTCTAACTTGCTCCAGTACTTC.

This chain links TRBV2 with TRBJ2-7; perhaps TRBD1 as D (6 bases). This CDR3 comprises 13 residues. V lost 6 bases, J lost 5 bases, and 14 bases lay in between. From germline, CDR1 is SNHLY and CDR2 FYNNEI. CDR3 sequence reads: CASSEGTFNEQYF. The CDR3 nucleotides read TGTGCCAGCAGCGAGGGGACATTCAACGAGCAGTACTTC.

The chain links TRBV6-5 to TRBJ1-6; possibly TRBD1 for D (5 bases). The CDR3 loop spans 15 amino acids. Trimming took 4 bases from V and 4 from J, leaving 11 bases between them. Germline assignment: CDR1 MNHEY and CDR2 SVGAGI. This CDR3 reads CASSSIRVYNSPLHF. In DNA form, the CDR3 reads TGTGCCAGCAGTTCCATCAGGGTTTATAATTCACCCCTCCACTTT.

The CDR3 DNA is TGTGCCAGCAGCGTAGAACAGTCAATTAACTATGGCTACACCTTC. It specifies CASSVEQSINYGYTF. V and J are TRBV9 and TRBJ1-2, with D unclear. The germline V and J ends were trimmed by 0 bases and 1 base, with 10 bases remaining between them. Germline loops: CDR1 SGDLS, CDR2 YYNGEE. The CDR3 is 15 residues long.

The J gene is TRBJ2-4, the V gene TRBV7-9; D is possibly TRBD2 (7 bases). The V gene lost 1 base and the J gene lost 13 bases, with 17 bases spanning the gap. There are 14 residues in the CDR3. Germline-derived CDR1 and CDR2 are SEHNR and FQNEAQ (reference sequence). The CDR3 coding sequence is TGTGCCAGCAGCTTAGAAGGGGGGGGGAAGGGACAGTACTTC. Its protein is CASSLEGGGKGQYF.

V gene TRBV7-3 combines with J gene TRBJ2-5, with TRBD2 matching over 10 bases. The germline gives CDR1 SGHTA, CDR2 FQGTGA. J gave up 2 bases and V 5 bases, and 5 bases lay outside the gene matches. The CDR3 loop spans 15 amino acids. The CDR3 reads CASSETSGVQETQYF. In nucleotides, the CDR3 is TGTGCCAGCAGCGAAACTAGCGGGGTGCAAGAGACCCAGTACTTC.

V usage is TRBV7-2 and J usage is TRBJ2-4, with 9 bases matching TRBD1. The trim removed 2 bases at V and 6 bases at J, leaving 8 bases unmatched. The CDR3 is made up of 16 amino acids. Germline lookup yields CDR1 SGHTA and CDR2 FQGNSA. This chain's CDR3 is CASSLRTGAVGNIQYF. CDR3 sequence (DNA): TGTGCCAGCAGCTTACGGACAGGGGCCGTTGGAAACATTCAGTACTTC. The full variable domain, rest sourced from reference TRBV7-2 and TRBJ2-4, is GAGVSQSPSNKVTEKGKDVELRCDPISGHTALYWYRQSLGQGLEFLIYFQGNSAPDKSGLPSDRFSAERTGGSVSTLTIQRTQQEDSAVYLCASSLRTGAVGNIQYFGAGTRLSVL.